This TCR beta chain is from a study of T cells in Graves' hyperthyroidism and ophthalmopathy. The CDR3 regions of TCR beta were amplified from RNA transcripts. HTBI primers drove first-round RT-PCR of the TCR CDR3. MiXCR was run by TCRdb on the multiplex PCR reads, yielding one entry per CDR3 protein. Seen here are a few hundred thousand distinct CDR3 sequences, roughly 20% observed once, and the top ten hold about a quarter. Germline CDR1 MDHEN, CDR2 SYDVKM. The CDR3 contains 14 residues. V dropped 5 bases and J dropped 3 bases, with 11 bases sitting between them. The clonotype comes from a young man with Graves' hyperthyroidism. The chain carries TRBV28 and TRBJ1-3; maybe TRBD1 (5 bases). The sequenced sample was blood. CDR3 sequence (DNA): TGTGCCAGCAGTGTTGAGAGGGGTGGAAACACCATATATTTT. This gives the protein CASSVERGGNTIYF. Based on the CDR3 plus reference TRBV28 and TRBJ1-3, the full variable domain is DVKVTQSSRYLVKRTGEKVFLECVQDMDHENMFWYRQDPGLGLRLIYFSYDVKMKEKGDIPEGYSVSREKKERFSLILESASTNQTSMYLCASSVERGGNTIYFGEGSWLTVV.